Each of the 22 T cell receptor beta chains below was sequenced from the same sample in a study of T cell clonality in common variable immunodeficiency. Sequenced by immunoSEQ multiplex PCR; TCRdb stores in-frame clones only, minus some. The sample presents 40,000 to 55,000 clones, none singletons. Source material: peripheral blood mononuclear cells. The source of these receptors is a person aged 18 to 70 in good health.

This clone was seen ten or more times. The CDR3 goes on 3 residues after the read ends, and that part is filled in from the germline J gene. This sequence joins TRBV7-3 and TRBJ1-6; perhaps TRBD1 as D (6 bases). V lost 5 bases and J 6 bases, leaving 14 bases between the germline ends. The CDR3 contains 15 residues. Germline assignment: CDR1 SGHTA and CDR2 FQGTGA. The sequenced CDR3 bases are TGTGCCAGCAGCCGAACAGGGTCAGCTAATTCACCC. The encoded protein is CASSRTGSANSP. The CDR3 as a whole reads CASSRTGSANSPLHF.

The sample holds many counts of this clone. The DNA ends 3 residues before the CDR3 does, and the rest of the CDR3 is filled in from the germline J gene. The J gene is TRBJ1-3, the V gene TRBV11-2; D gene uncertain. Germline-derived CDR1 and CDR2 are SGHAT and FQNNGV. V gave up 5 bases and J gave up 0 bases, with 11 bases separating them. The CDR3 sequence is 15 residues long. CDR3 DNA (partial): TGTGCCAGCAGCCTCAACACAGACTCTGGAAACACC. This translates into CASSLNTDSGNT. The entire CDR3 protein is CASSLNTDSGNTIYF.

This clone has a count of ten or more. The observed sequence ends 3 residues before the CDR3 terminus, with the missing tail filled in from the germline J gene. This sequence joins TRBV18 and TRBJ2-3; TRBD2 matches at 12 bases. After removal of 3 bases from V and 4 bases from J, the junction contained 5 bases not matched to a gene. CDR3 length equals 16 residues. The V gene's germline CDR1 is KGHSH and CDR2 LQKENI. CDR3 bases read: TGTGCCAGCTCACCTTCACTAGCGGGGGGCGCAGATACG. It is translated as CASSPSLAGGADT. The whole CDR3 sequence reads CASSPSLAGGADTQYF.

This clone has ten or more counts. Partial CDR3 DNA: TGTGCCAGCAGTTCCCTGGAGGGCCTGAAA. This codes for CASSSLEGLK. The complete CDR3 reads CASSSLEGLKAFF. The chain uses TRBV12-3 or TRBV12-4 and TRBJ1-1; no clear D. Read coverage stops 3 residues before the CDR3 terminus; the germline J gene supplies the remainder. The CDR3 has 13 residues.

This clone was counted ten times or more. Partial CDR3 DNA: TGTGCCAGCTCACCTCGACAGGGGGGCACAGATACG. Protein product: CASSPRQGGTDT. The whole CDR3 is CASSPRQGGTDTQYF. This chain connects TRBV18 to TRBJ2-3, with 9 positions matching TRBD1. The missing CDR3 end, 3 residues past where the read stops, is filled in from the germline J gene. J lost 1 base, V lost 3 bases, and 2 bases had no gene match. Germline V gene data show CDR1 as KGHSH and CDR2 as LQKENI. The CDR3 has 15 amino acids.

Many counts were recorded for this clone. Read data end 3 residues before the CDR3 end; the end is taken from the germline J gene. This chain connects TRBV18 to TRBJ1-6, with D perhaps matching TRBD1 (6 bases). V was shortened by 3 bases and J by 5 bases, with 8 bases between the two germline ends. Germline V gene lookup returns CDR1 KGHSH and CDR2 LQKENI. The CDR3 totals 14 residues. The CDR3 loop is CASSPRTDNSPLHF. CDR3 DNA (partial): TGTGCCAGCTCACCCAGGACAGATAATTCACCC.

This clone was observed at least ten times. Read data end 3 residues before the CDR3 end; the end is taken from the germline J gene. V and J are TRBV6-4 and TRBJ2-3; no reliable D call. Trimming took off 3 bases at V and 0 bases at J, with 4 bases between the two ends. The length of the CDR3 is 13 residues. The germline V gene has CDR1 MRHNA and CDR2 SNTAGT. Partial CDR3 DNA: TGTGCCAGCAGTGAGGCTAGCACAGATACG. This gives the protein CASSEASTDT. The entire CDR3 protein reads CASSEASTDTQYF.

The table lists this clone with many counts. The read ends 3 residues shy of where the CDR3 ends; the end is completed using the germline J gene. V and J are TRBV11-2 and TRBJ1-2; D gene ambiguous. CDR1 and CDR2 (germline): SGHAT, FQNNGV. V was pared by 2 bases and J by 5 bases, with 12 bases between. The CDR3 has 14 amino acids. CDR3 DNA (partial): TGTGCCAGCAGCTTATATTCAGGAAGTTATGGC. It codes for CASSLYSGSYG. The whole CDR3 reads CASSLYSGSYGYTF.

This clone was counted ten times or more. This CDR3 reads CASSIYGRAEGQPQHF. CDR3 DNA (partial): TGTGCCAGTAGTATTTACGGCAGGGCGGAGGGGCAGCCC. This chain links TRBV19 with TRBJ1-5, with a possible D match to TRBD1 (5 bases). The CDR3 end is not reached by the read, which stops 3 residues before it; the germline J gene fills it in. Germline CDR1 and CDR2: LNHDA and SQIVND (reference sequence). The CDR3 covers 16 residues. V lost 3 bases and J lost 7, with 19 bases in between. The whole variable domain, filled in from reference TRBV19 and TRBJ1-5, reads DGGITQSPKYLFRKEGQNVTLSCEQNLNHDAMYWYRQDPGQGLRLIYYSQIVNDFQKGDIAEGYSVSREKKESFPLTVTSAQKNPTAFYLCASSIYGRAEGQPQHFGDGTRLSIL.

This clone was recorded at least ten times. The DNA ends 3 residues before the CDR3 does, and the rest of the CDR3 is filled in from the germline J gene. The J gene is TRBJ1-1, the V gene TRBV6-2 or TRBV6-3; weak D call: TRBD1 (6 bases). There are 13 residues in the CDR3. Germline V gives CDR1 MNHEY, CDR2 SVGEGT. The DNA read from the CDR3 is TGTGCCAGCAGTTGGACAGTGAACAGGGAA. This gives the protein CASSWTVNRE. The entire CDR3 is CASSWTVNREAFF.

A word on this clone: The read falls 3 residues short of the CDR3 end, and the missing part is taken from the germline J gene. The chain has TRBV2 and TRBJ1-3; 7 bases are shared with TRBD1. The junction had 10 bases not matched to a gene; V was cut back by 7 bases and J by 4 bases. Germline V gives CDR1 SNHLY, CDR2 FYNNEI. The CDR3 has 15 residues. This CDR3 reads CASTLQGSYGNTIYF. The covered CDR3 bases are TGTGCCAGCACCCTACAGGGGTCTTACGGAAACACC.

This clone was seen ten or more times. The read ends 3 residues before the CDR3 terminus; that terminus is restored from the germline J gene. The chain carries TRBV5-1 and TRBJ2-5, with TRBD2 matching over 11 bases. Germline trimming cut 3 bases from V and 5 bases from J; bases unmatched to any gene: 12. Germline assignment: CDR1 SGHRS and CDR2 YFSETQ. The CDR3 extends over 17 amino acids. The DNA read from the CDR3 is TGCGCCAGCAGCTGGGGGACTAGCGGTATCACTAAGGAGACC. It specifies CASSWGTSGITKET. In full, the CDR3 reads CASSWGTSGITKETQYF.

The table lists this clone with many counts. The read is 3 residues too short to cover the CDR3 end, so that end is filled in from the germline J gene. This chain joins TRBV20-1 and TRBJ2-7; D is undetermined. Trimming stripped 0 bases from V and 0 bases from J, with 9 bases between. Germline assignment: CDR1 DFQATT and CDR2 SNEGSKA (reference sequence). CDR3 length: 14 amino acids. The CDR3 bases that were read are TGCAGTGCTAGAGATCCCGCGAGCTCCTACGAG. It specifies CSARDPASSYE. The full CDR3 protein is CSARDPASSYEQYF.

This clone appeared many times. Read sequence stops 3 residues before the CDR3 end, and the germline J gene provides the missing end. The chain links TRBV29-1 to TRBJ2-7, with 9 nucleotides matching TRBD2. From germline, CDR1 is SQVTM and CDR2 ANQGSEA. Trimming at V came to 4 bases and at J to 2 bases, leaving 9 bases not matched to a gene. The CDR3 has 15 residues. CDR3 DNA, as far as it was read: TGCAGCGTTGGGCGGGGGGGACAGATGCCCTACGAG. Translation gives CSVGRGGQMPYE. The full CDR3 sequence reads CSVGRGGQMPYEQYF.

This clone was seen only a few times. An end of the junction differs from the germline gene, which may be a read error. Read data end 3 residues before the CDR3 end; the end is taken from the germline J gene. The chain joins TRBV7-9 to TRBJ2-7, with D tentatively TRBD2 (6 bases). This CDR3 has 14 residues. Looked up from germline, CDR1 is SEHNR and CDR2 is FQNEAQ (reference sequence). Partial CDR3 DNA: TGTTCCAGCAGCCGGACGGGGGTACGAGGCGAG. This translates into CSSSRTGVRGE. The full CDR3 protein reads CSSSRTGVRGEQYF.

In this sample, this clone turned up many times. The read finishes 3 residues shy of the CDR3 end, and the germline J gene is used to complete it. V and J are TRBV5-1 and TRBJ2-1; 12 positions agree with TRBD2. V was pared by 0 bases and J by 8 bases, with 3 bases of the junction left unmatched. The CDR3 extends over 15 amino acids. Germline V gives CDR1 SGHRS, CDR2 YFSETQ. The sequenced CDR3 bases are TGCGCCAGCAGCTTGGGACTAGCGGGAGTCGATGAG. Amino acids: CASSLGLAGVDE. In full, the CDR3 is CASSLGLAGVDEQFF.

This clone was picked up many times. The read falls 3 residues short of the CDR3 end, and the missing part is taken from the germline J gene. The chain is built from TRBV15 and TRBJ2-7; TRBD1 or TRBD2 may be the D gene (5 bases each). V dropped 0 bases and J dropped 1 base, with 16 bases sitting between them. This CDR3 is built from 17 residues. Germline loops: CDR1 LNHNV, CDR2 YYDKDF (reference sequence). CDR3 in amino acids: CATSRDKGDSYSYEQYF. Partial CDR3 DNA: TGTGCCACCAGCAGAGATAAGGGAGACAGCTATTCCTACGAG.

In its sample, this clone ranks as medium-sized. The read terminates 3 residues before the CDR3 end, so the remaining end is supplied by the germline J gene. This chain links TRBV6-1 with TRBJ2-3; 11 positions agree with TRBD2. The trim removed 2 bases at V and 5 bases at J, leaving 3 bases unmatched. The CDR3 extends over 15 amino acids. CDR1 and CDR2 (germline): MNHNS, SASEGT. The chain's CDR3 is CASSELAGGVDTQYF. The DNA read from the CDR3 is TGTGCCAGCAGTGAACTAGCGGGGGGTGTAGATACG.

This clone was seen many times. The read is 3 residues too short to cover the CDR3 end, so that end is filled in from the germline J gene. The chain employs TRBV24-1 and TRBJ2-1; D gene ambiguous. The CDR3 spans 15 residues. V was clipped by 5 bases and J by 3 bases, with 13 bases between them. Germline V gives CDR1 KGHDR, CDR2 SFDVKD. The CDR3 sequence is CATSGPLGSYNEQFF. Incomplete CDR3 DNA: TGTGCCACCAGTGGACCTCTAGGTAGCTACAATGAG.

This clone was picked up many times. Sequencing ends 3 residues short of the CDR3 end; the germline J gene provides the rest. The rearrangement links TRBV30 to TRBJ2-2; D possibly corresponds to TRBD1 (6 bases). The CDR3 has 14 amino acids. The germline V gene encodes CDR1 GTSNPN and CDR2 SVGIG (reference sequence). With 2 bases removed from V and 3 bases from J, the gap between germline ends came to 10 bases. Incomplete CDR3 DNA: TGTGCCTGGAGTTCACAGGGCTACACCGGGGAG. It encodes CAWSSQGYTGE. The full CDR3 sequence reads CAWSSQGYTGELFF.

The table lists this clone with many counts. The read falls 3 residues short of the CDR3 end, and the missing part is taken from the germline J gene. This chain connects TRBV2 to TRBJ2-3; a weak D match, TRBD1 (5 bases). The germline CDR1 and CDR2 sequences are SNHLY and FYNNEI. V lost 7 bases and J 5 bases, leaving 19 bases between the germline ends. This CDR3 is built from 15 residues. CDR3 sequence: CASKGFGASLDTQYF. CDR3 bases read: TGTGCCAGCAAGGGATTTGGGGCGTCGTTAGATACG.

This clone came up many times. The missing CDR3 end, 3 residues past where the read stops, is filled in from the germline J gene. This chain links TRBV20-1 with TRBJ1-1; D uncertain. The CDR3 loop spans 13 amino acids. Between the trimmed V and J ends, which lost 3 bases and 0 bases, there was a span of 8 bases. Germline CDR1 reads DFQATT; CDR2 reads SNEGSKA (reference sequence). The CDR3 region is CSARSGVNTEAFF. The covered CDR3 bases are TGCAGTGCTAGGTCAGGAGTGAACACTGAA.